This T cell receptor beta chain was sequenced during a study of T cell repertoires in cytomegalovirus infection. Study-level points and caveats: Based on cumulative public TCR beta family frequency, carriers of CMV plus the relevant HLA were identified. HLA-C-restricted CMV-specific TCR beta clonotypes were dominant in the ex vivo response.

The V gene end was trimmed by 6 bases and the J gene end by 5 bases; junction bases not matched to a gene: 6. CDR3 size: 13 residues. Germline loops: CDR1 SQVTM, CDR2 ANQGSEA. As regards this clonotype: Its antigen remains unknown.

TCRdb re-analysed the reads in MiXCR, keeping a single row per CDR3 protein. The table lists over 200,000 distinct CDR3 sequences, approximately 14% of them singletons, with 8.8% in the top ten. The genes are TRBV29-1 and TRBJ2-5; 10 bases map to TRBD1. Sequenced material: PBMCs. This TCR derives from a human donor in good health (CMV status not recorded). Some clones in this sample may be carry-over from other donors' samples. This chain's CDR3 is CSVRQGALETQYF. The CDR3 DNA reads TGCAGCGTCAGACAGGGGGCGTTGGAGACCCAGTACTTC.